The following is a TCR beta chain sequence with its context. The data originate from a study of Ad26.COV2.S vaccination and SARS-CoV-2 variants. The sample's treatment: roughly 20 received Ad26.COV2.S at low or high dose, single or two shots; 5 received placebo; per-sample allocation not given. Day 63 after the first injection of vaccine or placebo was the sampling time. Method: immunoSEQ multiplex PCR; TCRdb's copy keeps in-frame clones and lacks some. Of about 350,000 clones listed, around 88% are singletons. The ends were cut back, 1 base at V and 0 bases at J, with 7 bases in the middle. The CDR3 extends over 14 amino acids. CDR1 and CDR2 from the germline V gene are LNHDA and SQIVND (reference sequence).

The sequence was collected from a person between 18 and 65 years old who received the Ad26.COV2.S COVID-19 vaccine or a placebo. The specimen was peripheral blood, collected in a trial of Ad26.COV2.S vaccine versus placebo. The gene calls are TRBV19 and TRBJ2-7; D is possibly TRBD2 (6 bases). The CDR3 region has the DNA TGTGCCAGTAGTATAGCCGGGAGCTCCTACGAGCAGTACTTC. Its translation is CASSIAGSSYEQYF.